This T cell receptor beta chain appears in the sequencing data of a study of blood T cell repertoires in COVID-19. As for the study in general: Both acute and convalescent COVID-19 samples were obtained from the United States, Italy and Spain. T cells, B-cell-depleted T cells, or PBMCs supplied cDNA or gDNA.

J lost 4 bases, V lost 6 bases, and 8 bases had no gene match. CDR1 is MNHEY, CDR2 SVGAGI, per germline. The CDR3 spans 15 residues. Original processing methods: It was from reference gene primer amplification that nucleated cell counts were estimated. Method: immunoSEQ multiplex PCR; TCRdb's copy keeps in-frame clones and lacks some. V and J calls and clone size are given by that table; D and trimming were obtained from the DNA. This table has roughly 73,000 clones, roughly nine tenths appearing once. The V and J genes are TRBV6-5 and TRBJ2-3; 9 bases are a match to TRBD1. This TCR was sampled from a man aged 50-59 years with acute or convalescent COVID-19. Sequencing used peripheral blood. The CDR3 DNA reads as TGTGCCAGCAGGGCTGGACAGGGGTTCTCAGATACGCAGTATTTT. Protein sequence: CASRAGQGFSDTQYF.